What follows describes a single TCR beta chain. The antigen is undetermined. The V segment lost 8 bases and the J segment 10 bases; nucleotides outside the gene matches: 12. This CDR3 is 15 amino acids long. Germline loops: CDR1 MNHEY, CDR2 SVGAGI. Clones were sequenced by immunoSEQ multiplex PCR, and TCRdb holds only the in-frame ones, with some missing. The top ten hold about 4.5% of the sample, which has 400,000 to 450,000 clones, less than 95% seen once. These data originate in a study of Ad26.COV2.S vaccination and SARS-CoV-2 variants. The wider study: The vaccine Ad26.COV2.S was put into the muscle once, or twice with 56 days between. Overall study results and limits: Substantial breadth was reported for post-vaccination spike-specific CD8+ and CD4+ T cells. Participants given vaccine showed non-spike TCR breadth similar to that of placebo recipients.

Treatment of the sample: some 20 received Ad26.COV2.S at low or high dose, single or two shots; about five received placebo; per-sample allocation not given. Samples came from day 63 after the first vaccine or placebo injection. The source was peripheral blood, collected in a trial of Ad26.COV2.S vaccine versus placebo. The TCR comes from a person aged 18-60 years who received the Ad26.COV2.S COVID-19 vaccine or a placebo. The J gene is TRBJ1-6, the V gene TRBV6-5; 9 bases fit TRBD1. The CDR3 DNA reads TGTGCCAGCGGGACAGGGACGTTCTCGGAGTCACCCCTCCACTTT. Encoded protein: CASGTGTFSESPLHF.